This T cell receptor beta chain was retrieved from a study of shared clonotypes between healthy human individuals. Study findings and constraints: Relative to memory subsets, naive subsets generally showed larger estimated richness. The sharing of approximately 5.1% of naive CD4 clonotypes was seen across a handful of donors.

CDR3 length equals 15 residues. Trimming at V came to 0 bases and at J to 7 bases, leaving 2 bases not matched to a gene. Germline V gives CDR1 SGHRS, CDR2 YFSETQ. None of the donors, who were healthy HIV-negative adults, had recently had acute infections or vaccinations. Evenly divided among several immunoSEQ plates was the genomic DNA of each subset. Here immunoSEQ multiplex PCR was the method, and the copy in TCRdb shows in-frame clones only, minus some. The sample yields more than 2 million clones, approximately 94% seen once. Comment on this clone: Its specificity is unknown. Other nucleotide sequences from this sample produce the same CDR3.

This clonotype originated in a man between 18 and 35 years old in good health. The sample comprised naive CD4+ T cells sorted from blood. Specified subset: CD45RA+ positively selected. The rearrangement joins TRBV5-1 to TRBJ1-6; 9 bases match TRBD1. This chain's CDR3 is CASSLGGTGNSPLHF. DNA for the CDR3: TGCGCCAGCAGCTTGGGGGGGACAGGGAATTCACCCCTCCACTTT.